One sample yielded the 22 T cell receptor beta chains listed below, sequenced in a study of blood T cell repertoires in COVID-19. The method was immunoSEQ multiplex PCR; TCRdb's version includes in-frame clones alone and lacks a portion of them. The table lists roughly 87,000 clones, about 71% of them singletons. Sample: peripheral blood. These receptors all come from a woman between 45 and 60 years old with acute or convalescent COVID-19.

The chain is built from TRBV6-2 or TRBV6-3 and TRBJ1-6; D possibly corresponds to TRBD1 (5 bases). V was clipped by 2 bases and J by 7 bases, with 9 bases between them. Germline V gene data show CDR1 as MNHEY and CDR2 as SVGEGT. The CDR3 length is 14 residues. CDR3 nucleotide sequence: TGTGCCAGCAGTTACCCGCAGGGAAATTCACCCCTCCACTTT. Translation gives CASSYPQGNSPLHF.

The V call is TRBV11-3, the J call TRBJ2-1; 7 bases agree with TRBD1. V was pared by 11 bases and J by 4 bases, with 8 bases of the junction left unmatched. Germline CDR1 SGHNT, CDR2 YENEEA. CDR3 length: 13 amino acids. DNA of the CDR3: TGTGCCTCCAGTGCAGGGGGTTACAATGAGCAGTTCTTC. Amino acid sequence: CASSAGGYNEQFF.

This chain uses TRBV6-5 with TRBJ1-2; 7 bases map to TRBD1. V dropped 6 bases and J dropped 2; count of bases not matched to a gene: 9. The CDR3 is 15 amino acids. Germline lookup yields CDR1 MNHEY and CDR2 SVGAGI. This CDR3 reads CASSSTGSTNYGYTF. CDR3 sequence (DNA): TGTGCCAGCAGCTCGACAGGGTCCACCAACTATGGCTACACCTTC.

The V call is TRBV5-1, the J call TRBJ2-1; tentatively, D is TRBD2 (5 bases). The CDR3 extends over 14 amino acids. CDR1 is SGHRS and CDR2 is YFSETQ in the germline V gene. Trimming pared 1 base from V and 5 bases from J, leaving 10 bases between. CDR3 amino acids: CASSLRTGDNEQFF. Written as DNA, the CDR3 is TGCGCCAGCAGCTTGAGGACTGGCGACAATGAGCAGTTCTTC. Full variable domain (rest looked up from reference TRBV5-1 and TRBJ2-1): KAGVTQTPRYLIKTRGQQVTLSCSPISGHRSVSWYQQTPGQGLQFLFEYFSETQRNKGNFPGRFSGRQFSNSRSEMNVSTLELGDSALYLCASSLRTGDNEQFFGPGTRLTVL.

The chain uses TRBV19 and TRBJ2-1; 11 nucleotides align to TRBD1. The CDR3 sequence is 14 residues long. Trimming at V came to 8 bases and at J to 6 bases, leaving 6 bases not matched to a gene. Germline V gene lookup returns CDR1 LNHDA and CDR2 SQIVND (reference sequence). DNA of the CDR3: TGTGCCAGTGGCGGGACAGGGGGTCGCAATGAGCAGTTCTTC. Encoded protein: CASGGTGGRNEQFF.

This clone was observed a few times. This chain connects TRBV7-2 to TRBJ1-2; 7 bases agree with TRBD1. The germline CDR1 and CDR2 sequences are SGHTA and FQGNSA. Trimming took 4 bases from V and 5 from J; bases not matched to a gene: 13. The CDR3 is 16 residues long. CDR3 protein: CASSSPGGKGLYGYTF. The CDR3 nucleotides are TGTGCCAGCAGCTCTCCAGGGGGAAAGGGTTTGTATGGCTACACCTTC.

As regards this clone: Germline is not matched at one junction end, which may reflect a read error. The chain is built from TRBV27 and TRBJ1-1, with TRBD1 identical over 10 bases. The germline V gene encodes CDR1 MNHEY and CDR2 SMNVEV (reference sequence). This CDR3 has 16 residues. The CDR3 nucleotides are TGTGCCAGCAGCCGCGGACAGGGGGGTTTGAACGCTGAAGCTTTCTTT. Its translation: CASSRGQGGLNAEAFF.

The CDR3 bases are TGTGCCAGCAGTGTGGCGGGAGACAGGGGCGGCTCTGGGGCCAACGTCCTGACTTTC. Amino acid sequence: CASSVAGDRGGSGANVLTF. The chain links TRBV2 to TRBJ2-6, with D possibly matching TRBD1 (8 bases). This CDR3 region has 19 residues. The germline gives CDR1 SNHLY, CDR2 FYNNEI. The V end was cut by 4 bases, the J end by 0 bases, with 19 bases between.

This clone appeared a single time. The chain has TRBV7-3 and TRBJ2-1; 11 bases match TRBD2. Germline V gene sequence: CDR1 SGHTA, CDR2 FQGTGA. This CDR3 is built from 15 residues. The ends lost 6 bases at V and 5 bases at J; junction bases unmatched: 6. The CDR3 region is CASRLLAGVNNEQFF. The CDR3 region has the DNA TGTGCCAGCAGGTTACTAGCGGGGGTAAACAATGAGCAGTTCTTC.

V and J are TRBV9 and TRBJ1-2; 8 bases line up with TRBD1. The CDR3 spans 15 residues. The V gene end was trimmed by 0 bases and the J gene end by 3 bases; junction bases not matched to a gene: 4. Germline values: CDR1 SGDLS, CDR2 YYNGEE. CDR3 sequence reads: CASSVGQGNYYGYTF. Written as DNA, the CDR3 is TGTGCCAGCAGCGTAGGACAGGGGAATTACTATGGCTACACCTTC.

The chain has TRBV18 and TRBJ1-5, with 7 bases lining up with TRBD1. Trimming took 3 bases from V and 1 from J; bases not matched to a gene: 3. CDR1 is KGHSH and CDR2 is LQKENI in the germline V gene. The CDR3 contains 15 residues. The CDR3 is CASSPPGGSNQPQHF. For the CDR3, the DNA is TGTGCCAGCTCACCCCCAGGGGGAAGCAATCAGCCCCAGCATTTT.

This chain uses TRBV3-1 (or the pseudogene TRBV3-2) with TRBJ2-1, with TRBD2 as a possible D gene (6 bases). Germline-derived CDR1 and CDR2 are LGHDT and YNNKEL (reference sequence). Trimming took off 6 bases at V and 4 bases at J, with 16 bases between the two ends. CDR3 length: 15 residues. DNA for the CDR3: TGTGCCAGCAGTGTGACGGGACTGACTTACAATGAGCAGTTCTTC. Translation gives CASSVTGLTYNEQFF.

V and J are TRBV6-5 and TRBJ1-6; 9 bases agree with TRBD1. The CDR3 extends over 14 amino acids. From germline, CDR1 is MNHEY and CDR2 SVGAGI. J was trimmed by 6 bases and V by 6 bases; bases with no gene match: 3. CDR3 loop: CASSQDRGNSPLHF. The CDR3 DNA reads TGTGCCAGCAGCCAGGACAGGGGTAATTCACCCCTCCACTTT.

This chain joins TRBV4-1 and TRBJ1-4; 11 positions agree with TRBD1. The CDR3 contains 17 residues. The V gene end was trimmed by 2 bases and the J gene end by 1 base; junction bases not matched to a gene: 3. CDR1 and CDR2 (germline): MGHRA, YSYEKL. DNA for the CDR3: TGCGCCAGCAGCCAATTCGGGACAGGGGGAACTAATGAAAAACTGTTTTTT. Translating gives CASSQFGTGGTNEKLFF.

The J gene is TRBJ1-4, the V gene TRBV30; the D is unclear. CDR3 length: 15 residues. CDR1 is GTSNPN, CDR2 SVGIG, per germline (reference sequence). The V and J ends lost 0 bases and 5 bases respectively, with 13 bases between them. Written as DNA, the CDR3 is TGTGCCTGGAGTGTATCAGGCGTCCGAAATGAAAAACTGTTTTTT. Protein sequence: CAWSVSGVRNEKLFF.

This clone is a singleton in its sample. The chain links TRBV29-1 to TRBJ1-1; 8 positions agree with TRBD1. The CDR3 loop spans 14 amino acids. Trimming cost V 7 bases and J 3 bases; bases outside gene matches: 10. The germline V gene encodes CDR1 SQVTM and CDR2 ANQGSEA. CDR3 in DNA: TGCAGCGCCGAACTCACAGGGGGAGACACTGAAGCTTTCTTT. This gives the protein CSAELTGGDTEAFF.

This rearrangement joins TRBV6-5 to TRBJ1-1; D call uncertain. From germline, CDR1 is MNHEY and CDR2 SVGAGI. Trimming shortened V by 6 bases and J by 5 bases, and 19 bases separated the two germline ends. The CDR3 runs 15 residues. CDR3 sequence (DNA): TGTGCCAGCAGCCCCGGACGGCCAAGAGGGACTGAAGCTTTCTTT. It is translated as CASSPGRPRGTEAFF.

The CDR3 here is CASSLVRGGVNTEAFF. The DNA for the CDR3 is TGCGCCAGCAGCTTGGTGCGGGGTGGGGTGAACACTGAAGCTTTCTTT. The chain has TRBV5-1 and TRBJ1-1; D uncertain. CDR3 size: 16 residues. Germline V lookup: CDR1 SGHRS, CDR2 YFSETQ. Trimming left V 0 bases short and J 0 bases short, with 12 bases between.

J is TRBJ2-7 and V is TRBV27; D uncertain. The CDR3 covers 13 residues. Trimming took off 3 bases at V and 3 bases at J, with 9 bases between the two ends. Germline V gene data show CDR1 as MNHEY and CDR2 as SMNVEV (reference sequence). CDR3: CASSFSQYYEQYF. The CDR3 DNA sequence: TGTGCCAGCAGTTTCAGTCAGTACTACGAGCAGTACTTC.

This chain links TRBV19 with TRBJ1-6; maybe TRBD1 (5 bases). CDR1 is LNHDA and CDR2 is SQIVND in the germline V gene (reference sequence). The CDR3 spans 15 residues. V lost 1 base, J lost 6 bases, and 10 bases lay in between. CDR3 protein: CASSIGPRVNSPLHF. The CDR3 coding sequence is TGTGCCAGTAGTATAGGACCCAGGGTTAATTCACCCCTCCACTTT. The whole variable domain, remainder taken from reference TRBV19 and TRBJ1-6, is DGGITQSPKYLFRKEGQNVTLSCEQNLNHDAMYWYRQDPGQGLRLIYYSQIVNDFQKGDIAEGYSVSREKKESFPLTVTSAQKNPTAFYLCASSIGPRVNSPLHFGNGTRLTVT.

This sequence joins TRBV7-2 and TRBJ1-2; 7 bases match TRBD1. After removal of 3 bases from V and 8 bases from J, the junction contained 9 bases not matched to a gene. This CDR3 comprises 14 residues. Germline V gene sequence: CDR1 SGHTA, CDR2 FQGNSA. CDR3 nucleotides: TGTGCCAGCAGCTTCACAGGGGAACGGAGCGGCTACACCTTC. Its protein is CASSFTGERSGYTF. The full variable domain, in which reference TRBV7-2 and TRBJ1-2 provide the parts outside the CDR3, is GAGVSQSPSNKVTEKGKDVELRCDPISGHTALYWYRQSLGQGLEFLIYFQGNSAPDKSGLPSDRFSAERTGGSVSTLTIQRTQQEDSAVYLCASSFTGERSGYTFGSGTRLTVV.

In nucleotides, the CDR3 is TGTGCCAGCAGTTCCTCAGGGGAGGGGACCCAGTACTTC. Protein product: CASSSSGEGTQYF. This chain uses TRBV7-2 with TRBJ2-5, with D perhaps matching TRBD2 (7 bases). The CDR3 consists of 13 residues. Trimming pared 6 bases from V and 7 bases from J, leaving 15 bases between. The germline V gene has CDR1 SGHTA and CDR2 FQGNSA.